This T cell receptor beta chain is from a study of T-cell memory formation after mild COVID-19. TCRdb called the 5' RACE reads again in MiXCR, with one record for every CDR3 protein. In the table there are around 120,000 distinct CDR3 sequences, 15% to 20% of which are singletons. A remark on this clonotype: Its matching antigen is unknown.

Trimming left V 3 bases short and J 1 base short, with 24 bases between. Germline CDR1 is DFQATT and CDR2 is SNEGSKA (reference sequence). There are 18 residues in the CDR3. General study results and limits: Clones contracting day 15 to 85 were balanced CD4/CD8; later expanders leaned CD4+. Shrinking CD4+ clones resided mostly in CM and EM, and CD8+ ones in EMRA. There were some responding clones in pre-infection memory, which suggested that cross-reactive memory had joined.

The chain uses TRBV20-1 and TRBJ2-5; possible D gene TRBD2, 7 bases. The sequence was obtained from an adult woman who had mild COVID-19 (a few samples of this study predate the infection). Cell type and time point are not known. Sequencing was done on a sample of PBMCs or a T cell subset sorted from them (not recorded which). The CDR3 coding sequence is TGCAGTGCTAGTGGGGGGGCCCAGGGGTATGTCGTCCAAGAGACCCAGTACTTC. This translates into CSASGGAQGYVVQETQYF.